This TCR beta chain was observed in a study of cytomegalovirus exposure and HLA in healthy donors. Study conclusions and caveats: Some public TCRs appeared in many individuals, while most sequences were rare. An analysis that was carried out later associated 15,000 to 20,000 TCR beta sequences with HLA alleles at 0.05 false discovery rate.

Researchers ran the PCR with 60 Vbeta and 13 Jbeta primers. Measured with immunoSEQ multiplex PCR; TCRdb has only the in-frame clones, and not every one. The top ten clones hold more than 0.2% of a sample with about 120,000 clones, approximately 80% of them seen once. With regard to this clone: The antigen remains unidentified.

The CDR3 spans 12 residues. The V and J ends lost 6 bases and 3 bases respectively, with 9 bases between them. CDR1 and CDR2 (germline): MDHEN, SYDVKM. In nominal health when sampled, donors likely had unrecorded immune exposures nonetheless. Sample: PBMCs. The chain uses TRBV28 and TRBJ2-7; D gene ambiguous. The sequence came from a man over 45 in good health and CMV-seronegative. The CDR3 spells CASSRKLYEQYF. The CDR3 DNA reads as TGTGCCAGCAGCCGAAAGCTCTACGAGCAGTACTTC.